This is a list of T cell receptor beta chains from one sample in a study of post-analysis software for immune sequencing data. TCRdb recomputed calls from the PCR reads with MiXCR, one row per CDR3 protein. The data show some 690,000 distinct CDR3 sequences, 59% seen once. Sequenced input: blood. The origin of the receptors is a girl aged 2-10 years with multiple sclerosis. CDR3s include the opening cysteine and the closing phenylalanine or tryptophan. A D gene is named only where the DNA matches it firmly. Rows may omit the clone size; those that give it use once, few, many or a size class.

J gene	CDR3 length	V gene	clone size	D gene	CDR3 DNA	CDR3 protein
TRBJ2-7	14	TRBV7-6	-	-	TGTGCCAGCAGCTTAAGTAACGGAGATTACGAGCAGTACTTC	CASSLSNGDYEQYF
TRBJ2-1	16	TRBV7-3	-	-	TGTGCCAGCAGCAAAGTCGCAGGGGGGCGGGACAATGAGCAGTTCTTC	CASSKVAGGRDNEQFF
TRBJ1-6	14	TRBV5-1	-	-	TGCGCCAGCAGCTTGTGGACAGATAATTCACCCCTCCACTTT	CASSLWTDNSPLHF
TRBJ1-2	9	TRBV12-3/TRBV12-4	-	-	TGTGCCGGAAGGGGTGGCTACACCTTC	CAGRGGYTF
TRBJ1-5	18	TRBV4-1	once	-	TGCGCCAGCAGCCAAGTCCGGGCAGGCCAGTTGGGCAATCAGCCCCAGCATTTT	CASSQVRAGQLGNQPQHF
TRBJ2-7	13	TRBV6-5	-	TRBD2	TGTGCCACCGTAGCGGGAGCCGGCTACGAGCAGTACTTC	CATVAGAGYEQYF
TRBJ2-7	15	TRBV5-6	-	-	TGTGCCAGCAGCCTGTGGATACAGGGAACCTACGAGCAGTACTTC	CASSLWIQGTYEQYF
TRBJ1-2	16	TRBV4-2	-	-	TGTGCCAGCAGCCAAGAAGAGTCGGGGGGGAACTATGGCTACACCTTC	CASSQEESGGNYGYTF
TRBJ2-5	15	TRBV20-1	-	TRBD1	TGCAGTGCTATAGAGCAGGGGGCAGGGGAGGAGACCCAGTACTTC	CSAIEQGAGEETQYF
TRBJ2-7	17	TRBV7-9	-	TRBD2	TGTGCCAGCAGCTTGCCAAGACTAGCTTTAAGCCTTTACGAGCAGTACTTC	CASSLPRLALSLYEQYF
TRBJ2-7	15	TRBV20-1	few	TRBD1	TGCAGTGCTAGAGTCCCGACAGGGGCTAGTTACGAGCAGTACTTC	CSARVPTGASYEQYF
TRBJ2-7	11	TRBV20-1	few	-	TGCAGTGCCGCCACAGGGGAGGTGCAGTACTTC	CSAATGEVQYF
TRBJ2-1	15	TRBV4-2	-	-	TGTGCCAGCAGCCACCAACCACGGAGCTTATATGAGCAGTTCTTC	CASSHQPRSLYEQFF
TRBJ2-5	12	TRBV20-1	-	-	TGCAGTGCCAGGATACCGCAAGAGACCCAGTACTTC	CSARIPQETQYF
TRBJ2-7	14	TRBV5-1	-	-	TGCGCCAGCAGCTTGGTCTCGATCGGGCTCGAGCAGTACTTC	CASSLVSIGLEQYF
TRBJ2-1	15	TRBV20-1	-	TRBD2	TGCAGTGCTAGAGATGTCGCTAGCGGGGGAGGGGAGCAGTTCTTC	CSARDVASGGGEQFF
TRBJ2-1	18	TRBV2	-	-	TGTGCCAGCAGAGGGACCCGGGACGGAGGAGGATCCTACAATGAGCAGTTCTTC	CASRGTRDGGGSYNEQFF
TRBJ1-1	17	TRBV7-9	-	-	TGTGCCAGCAGCTTATCCATTAAGAGGGGGAGAAACACTGAAGCTTTCTTT	CASSLSIKRGRNTEAFF
TRBJ2-3	13	TRBV11-2	-	TRBD2	TGTGCCAGCAGATCGGGGGGGCCAAATACGCAGTATTTT	CASRSGGPNTQYF
TRBJ1-2	15	TRBV4-3	-	TRBD1	TGCGCCAGCAGCCAAGATTACAGGGGGCAGGATGGCTACACCTTC	CASSQDYRGQDGYTF
TRBJ1-2	13	TRBV7-2	few	-	TGTGCCAGCAGAAGACCCGGATTTTATGGCTACACCTTC	CASRRPGFYGYTF
TRBJ2-1	14	TRBV12-3/TRBV12-4	-	TRBD2	TGTGCCAGCAGCCCCGGGACTAGTTTGAATGAGCAGTTCTTC	CASSPGTSLNEQFF
TRBJ1-2	11	TRBV20-1	-	-	TGCAGTGCTAGTAAGGGGGTTGGCTACACCTTC	CSASKGVGYTF
TRBJ1-2	13	TRBV12-3/TRBV12-4	few	-	TGTGCCAGCAGTCCACCGGGACTTGGGGGCTACACCTTC	CASSPPGLGGYTF
TRBJ1-2	14	TRBV6-5	-	-	TGTGCCAGCAGTCACCCTGGAGGGGTGAATGGCTACACCTTC	CASSHPGGVNGYTF
TRBJ2-7	13	TRBV29-1	-	-	TGCAGCGTTCAGGAGGGAGAAACATACGAGCAGTACTTC	CSVQEGETYEQYF
TRBJ1-1	16	TRBV4-3	-	-	TGCGCCAGCAGCCCTTTTCTCGGGGCCCCGAACACTGAAGCTTTCTTT	CASSPFLGAPNTEAFF
TRBJ1-6	15	TRBV27	-	TRBD1	TGTGCCAGCAGTTTAGGCGACAGGGCGGGTTCACCCCTCCACTTT	CASSLGDRAGSPLHF
TRBJ2-3	19	TRBV12-3/TRBV12-4	-	-	TGTGCCAGCAGTCTATACTCTACCGGGACCCAAGGGTTGACAGATACGCAGTATTTT	CASSLYSTGTQGLTDTQYF
TRBJ2-7	11	TRBV20-1	few	-	TGCAGTGCTAGATTAACCTACGAGCAGTACTTC	CSARLTYEQYF
TRBJ2-1	12	TRBV15	-	-	TGTGCCACCAGCAGAGATACGGACTATCAGTTCTTC	CATSRDTDYQFF
TRBJ2-3	16	TRBV13	few	-	TGTGCCAGCAGCCTGAGTGGACAGCGGAGGTCAGATACGCAGTATTTT	CASSLSGQRRSDTQYF
TRBJ2-1	15	TRBV9	-	TRBD2	TGTGCCAGCAGCGTAGAAGCGGGACCCTACAATGAGCAGTTCTTC	CASSVEAGPYNEQFF
TRBJ1-2	14	TRBV6-1	few	TRBD1	TGTGCCAGCAGTGCGGTGACAGGGGACTATGGCTACACCTTC	CASSAVTGDYGYTF
TRBJ1-1	13	TRBV11-2	-	-	TGTGCCAGCTTATGGACGGAGGGTACTGAGGCTTTCTTT	CASLWTEGTEAFF
TRBJ2-1	14	TRBV2	-	-	TGTGCCAGAGTAAGACAGCCGAATTACAATGAGCAGTTCTTC	CARVRQPNYNEQFF
TRBJ2-1	15	TRBV6-6	-	-	TGTGCCAGCAGACCTCGGGCCCCTGGTCCTAATGAGCAGTTCTTC	CASRPRAPGPNEQFF
TRBJ1-1	17	TRBV5-6	few	-	TGTGCCAGCAGCTTGATAACGGGGCCCCACATGAACACTGAAGCTTTCTTT	CASSLITGPHMNTEAFF
TRBJ2-7	12	TRBV29-1	-	-	TGCAGCGTTGGGGTTCCTGAATACGAGCAGTACTTC	CSVGVPEYEQYF
TRBJ2-7	14	TRBV30	-	-	TGTGCCTGGAGTGTACTTGATTCCTACAATGAGCAGTACTTC	CAWSVLDSYNEQYF
TRBJ2-1	13	TRBV20-1	-	TRBD2	TGCAGTGCTAGGGGGACTAGCGACAATGAGCAGTTCTTC	CSARGTSDNEQFF
TRBJ2-7	14	TRBV18	-	-	TGTGCCAGCTCACCTCAAGGGGAGATCTACGAGCAGTACTTC	CASSPQGEIYEQYF
TRBJ1-5	14	TRBV15	-	-	TGTGCCACCAGCTCCCGACATAGCAATCAGCCCCAGCATTTT	CATSSRHSNQPQHF
TRBJ2-5	18	TRBV14	-	-	TGTGCCAGCAGCCCCCTCCTGCGACCTAGCTCCTTTCAAGAGACCCAGTACTTC	CASSPLLRPSSFQETQYF
TRBJ2-1	15	TRBV12-3/TRBV12-4	-	-	TGTGCCAGCAGTTCTACCTCCGGGGCCTTCAATGAGCAGTTCTTC	CASSSTSGAFNEQFF
TRBJ1-2	14	TRBV20-1	-	TRBD1	TGCAGTGCCCAAAGACCCGGGACAGCCTATGGCTACACCTTC	CSAQRPGTAYGYTF
TRBJ2-7	15	TRBV6-5	-	TRBD2	TGTGCCAGCAGTTACCGGGGGGGAGTTGCGTACGAGCAGTACTTC	CASSYRGGVAYEQYF
TRBJ2-7	14	TRBV7-2	few	TRBD1	TGTGCCAGCAGCTCTAAAGACAGGGACTACGAGCAGTACTTC	CASSSKDRDYEQYF
TRBJ1-2	15	TRBV6-5	-	-	TGTGCCAGCGGCGCCCGCGGGAGGACTAACTATGGCTACACCTTC	CASGARGRTNYGYTF
TRBJ2-5	12	TRBV20-1	-	-	TGCAGTACGTACACAGGGTTGGCGACCCAGTACTTC	CSTYTGLATQYF
TRBJ2-2	14	TRBV10-3	-	TRBD1	TGTGCCATCTCGGGACAGGGGGTAACCGGGGAGCTGTTTTTT	CAISGQGVTGELFF
TRBJ2-4	12	TRBV29-1	-	-	TGCAGCGTTGTGACCTTAGGGGGCATTCAGTACTTC	CSVVTLGGIQYF
TRBJ2-5	13	TRBV11-2	-	-	TGTGCCAGCAGCCCTTACTACCAAGAGACCCAGTACTTC	CASSPYYQETQYF
TRBJ1-1	14	TRBV5-1	-	-	TGCGCCAGCAGCTTGACCCTTATGAACACTGAAGCTTTCTTT	CASSLTLMNTEAFF
TRBJ2-5	15	TRBV11-3	-	TRBD1	TGTGCCAGCAGCTTAAGATCGACAGGGCAAGAGACCCAGTACTTC	CASSLRSTGQETQYF
TRBJ1-5	15	TRBV6-2/TRBV6-3	-	-	TGTGCCAGCAGAAATTCGACAGGCCGCAATCAGCCCCAGCATTTT	CASRNSTGRNQPQHF